A single sample is the source of the 15 T cell receptor beta chains below, sequenced in a study of identical twins. TCRdb redid the calling of the 5' RACE reads with MiXCR, one entry per CDR3 protein. In the table there are a few hundred thousand distinct CDR3 sequences, 24% of which are singletons. The sample was also reused in another study, on T cells expressing NK-cell markers.

What was sequenced was CD4+ T cells sorted from blood. The source is a woman aged 18-35 years in good health.

This chain joins TRBV29-1 and TRBJ2-1; 7 nucleotides agree with TRBD1. CDR1 SQVTM and CDR2 ANQGSEA come from the germline V gene. After removal of 4 bases from V and 5 bases from J, the junction contained 8 bases not matched to a gene. The CDR3 is 14 residues long. This chain's CDR3 is CSVGKTGTHNEQFF. DNA for the CDR3: TGCAGCGTTGGGAAGACAGGGACACACAATGAGCAGTTCTTC.

This clonotype was found a few times. The chain joins TRBV5-1 to TRBJ1-1; a possible D gene is TRBD1 (5 bases). V lost 6 bases, J lost 0 bases, and 12 bases lay in between. Germline V gives CDR1 SGHRS, CDR2 YFSETQ. The CDR3 contains 14 residues. The DNA of the CDR3 is TGCGCCAGCAAAACCACAGGATTGAACACTGAAGCTTTCTTT. Protein: CASKTTGLNTEAFF.

The CDR3 DNA is TGCAGTGTCCCGGGAACAAATGAAAAACTGTTTTTT. Its translation is CSVPGTNEKLFF. The rearrangement joins TRBV20-1 to TRBJ1-4; D is undetermined. V was trimmed by 7 bases and J by 5 bases, leaving 11 bases between them. CDR1 is DFQATT, CDR2 SNEGSKA, per germline (reference sequence). The CDR3 extends over 12 amino acids.

V gene TRBV6-4 combines with J gene TRBJ2-4, with 9 bases matching TRBD1. V dropped 4 bases and J dropped 9; count of bases not matched to a gene: 4. This CDR3 has 13 amino acids. The germline V gene has CDR1 MRHNA and CDR2 SNTAGT. CDR3 DNA: TGTGCCAGCAGTGTTGACAGGGGGGGCATTCAGTACTTC. Translating gives CASSVDRGGIQYF.

This clonotype showed up just a few times. The chain is built from TRBV9 and TRBJ1-1; D unresolved. Trimming took off 1 base at V and 8 bases at J, with 9 bases between the two ends. Germline V gene sequence: CDR1 SGDLS, CDR2 YYNGEE. The CDR3 contains 12 residues. The CDR3 loop reads CASSVLSGEAFF. In DNA form, the CDR3 reads TGTGCCAGCAGCGTATTATCGGGAGAAGCTTTCTTT. The full variable domain, completed using reference TRBV9 and TRBJ1-1, is DSGVTQTPKHLITATGQRVTLRCSPRSGDLSVYWYQQSLDQGLQFLIQYYNGEERAKGNILERFSAQQFPDLHSELNLSSLELGDSALYFCASSVLSGEAFFGQGTRLTVV.

This clonotype was found a few times. This rearrangement joins TRBV28 to TRBJ2-7; 7 nucleotides align to TRBD1. The V segment lost 2 bases and the J segment 0 bases; nucleotides outside the gene matches: 13. This CDR3 contains 18 residues. Germline V gene sequence: CDR1 MDHEN, CDR2 SYDVKM. The CDR3 DNA is TGTGCCAGCAGTTTAACAGGGGCCACAAAACATCACTCCTACGAGCAGTACTTC. Encoded protein: CASSLTGATKHHSYEQYF.

The sample holds a few counts of this clonotype. This rearrangement joins TRBV7-2 to TRBJ2-7, with TRBD2 identical over 9 bases. CDR3 length: 14 residues. The germline gives CDR1 SGHTA, CDR2 FQGNSA. Trimming removed 5 bases from V and 7 bases from J; junction bases left unmatched: 9. The CDR3 sequence: CASSPGLAVGEQYF. CDR3 DNA sequence: TGTGCCAGCAGCCCGGGACTAGCCGTGGGGGAGCAGTACTTC.

This clonotype was counted between two and nine times. The chain couples TRBV20-1 to TRBJ1-1, with D possibly being TRBD1 (6 bases). The CDR3 length is 14 residues. The V gene lost 1 base and the J gene lost 2 bases, with 11 bases spanning the gap. The V gene's germline CDR1 is DFQATT and CDR2 SNEGSKA (reference sequence). CDR3: CSARVGGHNTEAFF. The CDR3 DNA reads TGCAGTGCTAGAGTAGGGGGACACAACACTGAAGCTTTCTTT.

The chain's CDR3 is CASRIRRGGSTTNTGELFF. The CDR3, as DNA: TGTGCCAGCAGAATACGCAGGGGAGGGAGCACCACGAACACCGGGGAGCTGTTTTTT. This rearrangement joins TRBV2 to TRBJ2-2; perhaps TRBD2 as D (7 bases). The CDR3 totals 19 residues. CDR1 is SNHLY and CDR2 is FYNNEI in the germline V gene. V lost 6 bases, J lost 0 bases, and 23 bases lay in between. Supplemented by reference TRBV2 and TRBJ2-2, the full variable domain reads EPEVTQTPSHQVTQMGQEVILRCVPISNHLYFYWYRQILGQKVEFLVSFYNNEISEKSEIFDDQFSVERPDGSNFTLKIRSTKLEDSAMYFCASRIRRGGSTTNTGELFFGEGSRLTVL.

This clonotype was seen more than once but under ten times. The V gene is TRBV10-3, the J gene TRBJ2-2, with D tentatively TRBD1 or TRBD2 (6 bases each). The CDR3 has 16 amino acids. CDR1 is ENHRY and CDR2 is SYGVKD in the germline V gene. The V gene lost 0 bases and the J gene lost 0 bases, with 8 bases spanning the gap. This chain's CDR3 is CAISESRGANTGELFF. DNA for the CDR3: TGTGCCATCAGTGAGTCGAGGGGGGCGAACACCGGGGAGCTGTTTTTT.

The J gene is TRBJ2-5, the V gene TRBV11-3; 9 bases map to TRBD2. V trimming: 1 base; J trimming: 3 bases; junction bases outside the gene matches: 6. The CDR3 contains 16 residues. Germline-derived CDR1 and CDR2 are SGHNT and YENEEA. DNA for the CDR3: TGTGCCAGCAGCTTAGGTTCGGCTAGCGGGGAAGAGACCCAGTACTTC. Translated, it gives CASSLGSASGEETQYF.

This clonotype was found a few times. The J gene is TRBJ1-5, the V gene TRBV7-8; 9 positions agree with TRBD1. The length of the CDR3 is 13 residues. The V and J ends lost 4 bases and 5 bases, in that order; junction bases with no gene match: 0. Looked up from germline, CDR1 is SGHVS and CDR2 is FQNEAQ. The CDR3 region is CASSWTGDQPQHF. DNA for the CDR3: TGTGCCAGCAGCTGGACAGGGGATCAGCCCCAGCATTTT.

The chain combines TRBV9 with TRBJ2-1; D is perhaps TRBD1 or TRBD2 (5 bases each). Looked up from germline, CDR1 is SGDLS and CDR2 is YYNGEE. CDR3 size: 14 residues. V gave up 4 bases and J gave up 5 bases, with 13 bases separating them. The CDR3 is CASSPRMGDNEQFF. The CDR3 DNA is TGTGCCAGCAGCCCAAGGATGGGGGACAATGAGCAGTTCTTC. The variable domain in full, completed from reference TRBV9 and TRBJ2-1, reads DSGVTQTPKHLITATGQRVTLRCSPRSGDLSVYWYQQSLDQGLQFLIQYYNGEERAKGNILERFSAQQFPDLHSELNLSSLELGDSALYFCASSPRMGDNEQFFGPGTRLTVL.

The rearrangement joins TRBV7-6 to TRBJ2-1; maybe TRBD1 (7 bases). Germline CDR1 and CDR2: SGHVS and FNYEAQ. Deletions cut 1 base from V and 8 bases from J, with 18 bases between. The CDR3 is 16 amino acids. For the CDR3, the DNA is TGTGCCAGCAGCTTAGGGATGGGCCAGGGGGGATATGAGCAGTTCTTC. Translating it yields CASSLGMGQGGYEQFF. The whole variable domain, remainder taken from reference TRBV7-6 and TRBJ2-1, is GAGVSQSPRYKVTKRGQDVALRCDPISGHVSLYWYRQALGQGPEFLTYFNYEAQQDKSGLPNDRFSAERPEGSISTLTIQRTEQRDSAMYRCASSLGMGQGGYEQFFGPGTRLTVL.

The chain links TRBV5-5 to TRBJ2-5, with D maybe TRBD2 (5 bases). This CDR3 region has 14 residues. Looked up from germline, CDR1 is SGHKS and CDR2 is YYEKEE (reference sequence). With 4 bases removed from V and 6 bases from J, the gap between germline ends came to 16 bases. The CDR3 DNA reads TGTGCCAGCAGCCCCGCGGTCCGGGAACAGACCCAGTACTTC. Amino acid sequence: CASSPAVREQTQYF.